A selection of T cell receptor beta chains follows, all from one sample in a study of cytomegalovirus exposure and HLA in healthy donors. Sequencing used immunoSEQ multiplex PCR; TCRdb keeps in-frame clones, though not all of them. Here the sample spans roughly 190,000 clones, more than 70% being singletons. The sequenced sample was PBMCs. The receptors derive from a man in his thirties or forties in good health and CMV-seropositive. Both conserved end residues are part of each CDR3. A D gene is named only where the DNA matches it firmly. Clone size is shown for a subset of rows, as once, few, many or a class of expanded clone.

cdr3_aa: CASSQGPASGRVGAYEQYF
cdr3_nt: TGTGCCAGCAGCCAAGGGCCCGCTAGCGGGAGGGTTGGGGCCTACGAGCAGTACTTC
v_call: TRBV4-2
j_call: TRBJ2-7
clone_size: NA
d_call: TRBD2

cdr3_aa: CASSHSGTGSPLHF
cdr3_nt: TGCGCCAGCAGCCACTCCGGGACAGGGTCACCCCTCCACTTT
v_call: TRBV4-3
j_call: TRBJ1-6
clone_size: NA
d_call: TRBD1

cdr3_aa: CASSYKQGRGRITNEKLFF
cdr3_nt: TGTGCCAGCAGTTATAAACAGGGGAGAGGTAGAATCACTAATGAAAAACTGTTTTTT
v_call: TRBV6-8
j_call: TRBJ1-4
clone_size: NA
d_call: TRBD1

cdr3_aa: CASSFPGSTDTQYF
cdr3_nt: TGTGCCAGCAGCTTTCCCGGGAGCACAGATACGCAGTATTTT
v_call: TRBV5-4
j_call: TRBJ2-3
clone_size: NA
d_call: NA

cdr3_aa: CSVEVGESSYNEQFF
cdr3_nt: TGCAGCGTTGAAGTAGGAGAGAGCTCCTACAATGAGCAGTTCTTC
v_call: TRBV29-1
j_call: TRBJ2-1
clone_size: NA
d_call: NA

cdr3_aa: CASSYELQGRDQPQHF
cdr3_nt: TGCGCCAGCAGTTACGAACTACAGGGACGGGACCAGCCCCAGCATTTT
v_call: TRBV4-3
j_call: TRBJ1-5
clone_size: NA
d_call: NA

cdr3_aa: CASRTGGGAGANVLTF
cdr3_nt: TGCGCCAGCCGGACGGGCGGGGGAGCCGGGGCCAACGTCCTGACTTTC
v_call: TRBV5-1
j_call: TRBJ2-6
clone_size: NA
d_call: TRBD2

cdr3_aa: CASSIVTGTNGYTF
cdr3_nt: TGTGCCAGTAGTATAGTTACAGGGACGAATGGCTACACCTTC
v_call: TRBV19
j_call: TRBJ1-2
clone_size: NA
d_call: NA

cdr3_aa: CAGSYSGGDETQYF
cdr3_nt: TGTGCCGGCAGTTACTCTGGCGGGGATGAGACCCAGTACTTC
v_call: TRBV6-6
j_call: TRBJ2-5
clone_size: NA
d_call: NA

cdr3_aa: CASSADRTSYEQYF
cdr3_nt: TGTGCCAGCAGCGCTGACAGGACTTCCTACGAGCAGTACTTC
v_call: TRBV7-2
j_call: TRBJ2-7
clone_size: once
d_call: NA

cdr3_aa: CATILEGAGYNEQFF
cdr3_nt: TGTGCCACCATTCTTGAGGGAGCGGGGTACAATGAGCAGTTCTTC
v_call: TRBV15
j_call: TRBJ2-1
clone_size: NA
d_call: TRBD2

cdr3_aa: CASSRQGVEGYTF
cdr3_nt: TGTGCCAGCAGCCGACAGGGGGTGGAGGGCTACACCTTC
v_call: TRBV27
j_call: TRBJ1-2
clone_size: once
d_call: TRBD1

cdr3_aa: CASSLDNEFTDTQYF
cdr3_nt: TGCGCCAGCAGCTTGGATAACGAGTTCACAGATACGCAGTATTTT
v_call: TRBV5-1
j_call: TRBJ2-3
clone_size: NA
d_call: NA

cdr3_aa: CASYRGVYGYTF
cdr3_nt: TGTGCCAGCTACAGGGGGGTCTATGGCTACACCTTC
v_call: TRBV6-1
j_call: TRBJ1-2
clone_size: NA
d_call: TRBD1

cdr3_aa: CASSPQESGIENSPLHF
cdr3_nt: TGCGCCAGCAGCCCCCAGGAATCCGGGATAGAAAATTCACCCCTCCACTTT
v_call: TRBV4-3
j_call: TRBJ1-6
clone_size: NA
d_call: NA

cdr3_aa: CASSEGLFPKSSYNEQFF
cdr3_nt: TGTGCCAGCAGTGAGGGACTCTTCCCTAAGAGCTCCTACAATGAGCAGTTCTTC
v_call: TRBV5-4
j_call: TRBJ2-1
clone_size: NA
d_call: NA

cdr3_aa: CASSPGVAVTSNQPQHF
cdr3_nt: TGTGCCAGCAGCCCAGGGGTGGCGGTGACTAGCAATCAGCCCCAGCATTTT
v_call: TRBV7-2
j_call: TRBJ1-5
clone_size: once
d_call: NA

cdr3_aa: CASSQGVAGEKSHEQFF
cdr3_nt: TGTGCCAGCAGCCAAGGGGTAGCGGGAGAAAAATCCCATGAGCAGTTCTTC
v_call: TRBV13
j_call: TRBJ2-1
clone_size: NA
d_call: TRBD2

cdr3_aa: CASSQGARAGGADTQYF
cdr3_nt: TGCGCCAGCAGCCAAGGGGCCCGAGCGGGGGGGGCGGATACGCAGTATTTT
v_call: TRBV4-3
j_call: TRBJ2-3
clone_size: NA
d_call: TRBD2

cdr3_aa: CASSTAGAFGYTF
cdr3_nt: TGTGCCAGCAGCACCGCAGGGGCCTTCGGCTACACCTTC
v_call: TRBV27
j_call: TRBJ1-2
clone_size: NA
d_call: NA

cdr3_aa: CASHIAGAGGYEQYF
cdr3_nt: TGTGCCAGCCACATCGCCGGCGCAGGGGGCTACGAGCAGTACTTC
v_call: TRBV28
j_call: TRBJ2-7
clone_size: NA
d_call: TRBD1

cdr3_aa: CASSSGQGLFF
cdr3_nt: TGTGCCAGCAGTTCCGGACAGGGGCTGTTCTTC
v_call: TRBV6-6
j_call: TRBJ2-1
clone_size: NA
d_call: TRBD1

cdr3_aa: CASSLQLGAQETQYF
cdr3_nt: TGTGCCAGCAGCTTGCAGCTAGGGGCCCAAGAGACCCAGTACTTC
v_call: TRBV7-9
j_call: TRBJ2-5
clone_size: NA
d_call: NA

cdr3_aa: CASSPGTSVNNEQFF
cdr3_nt: TGTGCCAGCAGCCCCGGGACTAGCGTAAACAATGAGCAGTTCTTC
v_call: TRBV9
j_call: TRBJ2-1
clone_size: NA
d_call: TRBD2

cdr3_aa: CASRSGTGRVEKLFF
cdr3_nt: TGTGCCAGCAGATCCGGGACAGGGAGGGTTGAAAAACTGTTTTTT
v_call: TRBV6-6
j_call: TRBJ1-4
clone_size: NA
d_call: TRBD1

cdr3_aa: CASSLVLGPRGNTIYF
cdr3_nt: TGCGCCAGCAGCTTGGTTCTCGGTCCTCGTGGAAACACCATATATTTT
v_call: TRBV5-1
j_call: TRBJ1-3
clone_size: NA
d_call: NA

cdr3_aa: CASSSTGQGWETQYF
cdr3_nt: TGTGCCAGCAGCTCTACCGGACAGGGCTGGGAGACCCAGTACTTC
v_call: TRBV6-5
j_call: TRBJ2-5
clone_size: NA
d_call: TRBD1

cdr3_aa: CAWRTPGQGHTF
cdr3_nt: TGTGCCTGGAGAACCCCGGGACAGGGGCACACCTTC
v_call: TRBV30
j_call: TRBJ1-2
clone_size: NA
d_call: TRBD1

cdr3_aa: CASRSTGDEQYF
cdr3_nt: TGCGCCAGCAGATCTACAGGGGACGAGCAGTACTTC
v_call: TRBV23-1
j_call: TRBJ2-7
clone_size: NA
d_call: TRBD1

cdr3_aa: CASSPGTGMLGSYEQYF
cdr3_nt: TGTGCCAGCAGCCCCGGGACAGGGATGCTGGGCTCCTACGAGCAGTACTTC
v_call: TRBV9
j_call: TRBJ2-7
clone_size: NA
d_call: TRBD1

cdr3_aa: CASSYGGYRGNQPQHF
cdr3_nt: TGTGCCAGCAGTTACGGGGGCTACCGCGGCAATCAGCCCCAGCATTTT
v_call: TRBV6-5
j_call: TRBJ1-5
clone_size: NA
d_call: NA

cdr3_aa: CASNPFDREQFF
cdr3_nt: TGTGCCAGCAATCCCTTCGACAGGGAGCAGTTCTTC
v_call: TRBV6-6
j_call: TRBJ2-1
clone_size: NA
d_call: NA

cdr3_aa: CASSYSTGAYNEQFF
cdr3_nt: TGTGCCAGCAGTTACTCAACAGGGGCCTACAATGAGCAGTTCTTC
v_call: TRBV6-5
j_call: TRBJ2-1
clone_size: NA
d_call: TRBD1

cdr3_aa: CAGSLRGNEQYF
cdr3_nt: TGTGCCGGCAGCTTACGAGGGAACGAGCAGTACTTC
v_call: TRBV11-2
j_call: TRBJ2-7
clone_size: NA
d_call: NA

cdr3_aa: CAWKEGGGSGEQYF
cdr3_nt: TGTGCCTGGAAAGAGGGCGGAGGCTCGGGAGAGCAGTACTTC
v_call: TRBV30
j_call: TRBJ2-7
clone_size: NA
d_call: NA

cdr3_aa: CAWSPRNTIYF
cdr3_nt: TGTGCCTGGAGTCCAAGAAACACCATATATTTT
v_call: TRBV30
j_call: TRBJ1-3
clone_size: NA
d_call: NA

cdr3_aa: CASRGQGNGYTF
cdr3_nt: TGCGCCAGCAGAGGACAGGGGAATGGCTACACCTTC
v_call: TRBV10-2
j_call: TRBJ1-2
clone_size: few
d_call: TRBD1

cdr3_aa: CASSLGATTDTQYF
cdr3_nt: TGTGCCAGCAGCTTAGGGGCTACCACAGATACGCAGTATTTT
v_call: TRBV11-3
j_call: TRBJ2-3
clone_size: NA
d_call: NA

cdr3_aa: CASSPRSTGGRGEQYF
cdr3_nt: TGTGCCAGCAGCCCCAGATCGACAGGGGGAAGGGGCGAGCAGTACTTC
v_call: TRBV6-6
j_call: TRBJ2-7
clone_size: few
d_call: TRBD1

cdr3_aa: CASSPTGSTGELFF
cdr3_nt: TGTGCCAGCAGTCCGACAGGGAGCACCGGGGAGCTGTTTTTT
v_call: TRBV11-3
j_call: TRBJ2-2
clone_size: NA
d_call: TRBD1

cdr3_aa: CAWTKGLAGTDTQYF
cdr3_nt: TGTGCCTGGACAAAAGGGCTAGCGGGGACAGATACGCAGTATTTT
v_call: TRBV30
j_call: TRBJ2-3
clone_size: NA
d_call: TRBD2

cdr3_aa: CASSYSRTGAETQYF
cdr3_nt: TGCGCCAGCAGCTACTCTCGGACAGGGGCAGAGACCCAGTACTTC
v_call: TRBV5-1
j_call: TRBJ2-5
clone_size: NA
d_call: TRBD1

cdr3_aa: CASEAGAVQETQYF
cdr3_nt: TGTGCCAGCGAGGCGGGAGCGGTACAAGAGACCCAGTACTTC
v_call: TRBV2
j_call: TRBJ2-5
clone_size: NA
d_call: TRBD2

cdr3_aa: CATSRKQGSQETQYF
cdr3_nt: TGTGCCACCAGCAGAAAACAGGGGTCTCAAGAGACCCAGTACTTC
v_call: TRBV15
j_call: TRBJ2-5
clone_size: once
d_call: TRBD1

cdr3_aa: CASSIALAGGRDQFF
cdr3_nt: TGTGCCAGTAGTATAGCACTAGCGGGGGGCAGGGATCAGTTCTTC
v_call: TRBV19
j_call: TRBJ2-1
clone_size: NA
d_call: TRBD2

cdr3_aa: CASTIGQGLKNEQFF
cdr3_nt: TGTGCCAGCACTATAGGACAGGGGCTAAAAAATGAGCAGTTCTTC
v_call: TRBV2
j_call: TRBJ2-1
clone_size: NA
d_call: TRBD1

cdr3_aa: CASSEVAHPQETQYF
cdr3_nt: TGTGCCAGCAGTGAGGTGGCCCACCCTCAAGAGACCCAGTACTTC
v_call: TRBV2
j_call: TRBJ2-5
clone_size: NA
d_call: NA

cdr3_aa: CASSFTGLSGANVLTF
cdr3_nt: TGTGCCAGCAGTTTTACAGGTCTCTCTGGGGCCAACGTCCTGACTTTC
v_call: TRBV27
j_call: TRBJ2-6
clone_size: NA
d_call: NA

cdr3_aa: CSVRRTANGGYTF
cdr3_nt: TGCAGCGTCCGTCGGACAGCCAACGGTGGCTACACCTTC
v_call: TRBV29-1
j_call: TRBJ1-2
clone_size: NA
d_call: NA

cdr3_aa: CASSYTTGEDSPLHF
cdr3_nt: TGTGCCAGCAGTTACACGACGGGGGAGGATTCACCCCTCCACTTT
v_call: TRBV6-5
j_call: TRBJ1-6
clone_size: NA
d_call: NA

cdr3_aa: CASISSGTGLREQYF
cdr3_nt: TGTGCCAGCATATCCTCCGGGACAGGGCTACGCGAGCAGTACTTC
v_call: TRBV7-9
j_call: TRBJ2-7
clone_size: NA
d_call: TRBD1

cdr3_aa: CASSVEWRVNEQFF
cdr3_nt: TGTGCCAGCAGCGTAGAATGGCGGGTCAATGAGCAGTTCTTC
v_call: TRBV9
j_call: TRBJ2-1
clone_size: few
d_call: NA

cdr3_aa: CASSFGTGDGYTF
cdr3_nt: TGTGCCAGCAGTTTTGGGACAGGGGACGGCTACACCTTC
v_call: TRBV27
j_call: TRBJ1-2
clone_size: NA
d_call: TRBD1

cdr3_aa: CASSLVTGALNEQFF
cdr3_nt: TGCGCCAGCAGCTTGGTGACAGGGGCGCTCAATGAGCAGTTCTTC
v_call: TRBV5-1
j_call: TRBJ2-1
clone_size: NA
d_call: TRBD1

cdr3_aa: CASSSGTSGYNEQFF
cdr3_nt: TGTGCCAGCAGCTCTGGGACTAGCGGCTACAATGAGCAGTTCTTC
v_call: TRBV6-5
j_call: TRBJ2-1
clone_size: NA
d_call: TRBD2

cdr3_aa: CASSETRANTGELFF
cdr3_nt: TGTGCCAGCAGTGAAACCAGGGCCAACACCGGGGAGCTGTTTTTT
v_call: TRBV2
j_call: TRBJ2-2
clone_size: NA
d_call: NA